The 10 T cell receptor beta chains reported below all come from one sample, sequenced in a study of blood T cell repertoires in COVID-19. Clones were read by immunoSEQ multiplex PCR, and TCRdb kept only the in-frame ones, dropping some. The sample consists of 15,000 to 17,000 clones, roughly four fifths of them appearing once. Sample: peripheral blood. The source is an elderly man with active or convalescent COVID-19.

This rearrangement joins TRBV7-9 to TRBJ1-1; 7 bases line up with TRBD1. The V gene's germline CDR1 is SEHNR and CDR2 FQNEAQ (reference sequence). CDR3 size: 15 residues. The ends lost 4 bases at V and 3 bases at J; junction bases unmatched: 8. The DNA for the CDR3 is TGTGCCAGCAGCTCTGGGGAACAGGGGTACACTGAAGCTTTCTTT. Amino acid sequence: CASSSGEQGYTEAFF.

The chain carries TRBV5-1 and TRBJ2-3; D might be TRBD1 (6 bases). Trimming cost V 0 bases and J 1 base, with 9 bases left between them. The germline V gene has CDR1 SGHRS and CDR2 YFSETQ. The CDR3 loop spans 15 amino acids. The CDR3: CASSLGAGGTDTQYF. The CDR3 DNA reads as TGCGCCAGCAGCTTGGGGGCAGGGGGCACAGATACGCAGTATTTT. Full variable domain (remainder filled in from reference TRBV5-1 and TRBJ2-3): KAGVTQTPRYLIKTRGQQVTLSCSPISGHRSVSWYQQTPGQGLQFLFEYFSETQRNKGNFPGRFSGRQFSNSRSEMNVSTLELGDSALYLCASSLGAGGTDTQYFGPGTRLTVL.

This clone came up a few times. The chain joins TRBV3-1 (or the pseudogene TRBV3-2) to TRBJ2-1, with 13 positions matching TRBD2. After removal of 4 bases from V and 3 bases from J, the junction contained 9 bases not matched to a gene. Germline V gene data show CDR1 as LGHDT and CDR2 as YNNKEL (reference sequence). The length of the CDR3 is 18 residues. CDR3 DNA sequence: TGTGCCAGCAGCCCCCGACTAGCGGGGGGTCCGATCTACAATGAGCAGTTCTTC. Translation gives CASSPRLAGGPIYNEQFF.

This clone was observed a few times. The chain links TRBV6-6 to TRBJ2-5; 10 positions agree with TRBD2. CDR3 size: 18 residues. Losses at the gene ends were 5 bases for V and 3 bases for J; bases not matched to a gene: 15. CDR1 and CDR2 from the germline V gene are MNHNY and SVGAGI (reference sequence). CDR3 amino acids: CASSLRFLAGADKETQYF. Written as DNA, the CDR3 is TGTGCCAGCAGTCTCCGATTTCTAGCGGGGGCCGACAAAGAGACCCAGTACTTC.

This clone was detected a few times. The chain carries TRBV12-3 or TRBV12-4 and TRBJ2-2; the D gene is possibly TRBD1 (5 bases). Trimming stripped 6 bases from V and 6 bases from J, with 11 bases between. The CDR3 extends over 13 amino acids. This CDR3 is CASSLQAPGELFF. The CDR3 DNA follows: TGTGCCAGCAGCTTACAGGCTCCCGGGGAGCTGTTTTTT.

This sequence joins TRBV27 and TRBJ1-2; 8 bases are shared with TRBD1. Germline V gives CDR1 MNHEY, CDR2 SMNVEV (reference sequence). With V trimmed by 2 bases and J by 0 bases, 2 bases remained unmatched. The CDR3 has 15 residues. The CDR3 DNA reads TGTGCCAGCAGTTTAGGACAGGGAACTAACTATGGCTACACCTTC. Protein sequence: CASSLGQGTNYGYTF.

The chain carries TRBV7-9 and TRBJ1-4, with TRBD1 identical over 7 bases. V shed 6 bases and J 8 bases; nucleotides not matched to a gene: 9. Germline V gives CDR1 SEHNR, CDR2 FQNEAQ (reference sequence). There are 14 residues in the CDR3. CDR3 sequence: CASRRQGFGEKLFF. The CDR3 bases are TGTGCCAGCAGGAGACAGGGATTCGGAGAAAAACTGTTTTTT.

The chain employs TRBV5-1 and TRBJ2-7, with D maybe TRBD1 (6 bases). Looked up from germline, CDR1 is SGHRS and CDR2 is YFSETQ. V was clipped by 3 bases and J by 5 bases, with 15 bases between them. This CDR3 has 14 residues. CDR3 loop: CASSSTGSGDEQYF. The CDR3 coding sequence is TGCGCCAGCAGCTCTACAGGGTCAGGCGACGAGCAGTACTTC.

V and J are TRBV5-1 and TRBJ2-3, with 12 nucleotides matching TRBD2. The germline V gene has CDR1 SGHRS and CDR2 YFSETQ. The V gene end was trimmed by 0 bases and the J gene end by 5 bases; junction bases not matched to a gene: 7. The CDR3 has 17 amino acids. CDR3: CASSLAASGGAIDTQYF. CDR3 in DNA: TGCGCCAGCAGCTTGGCTGCTAGCGGGGGGGCCATAGATACGCAGTATTTT.

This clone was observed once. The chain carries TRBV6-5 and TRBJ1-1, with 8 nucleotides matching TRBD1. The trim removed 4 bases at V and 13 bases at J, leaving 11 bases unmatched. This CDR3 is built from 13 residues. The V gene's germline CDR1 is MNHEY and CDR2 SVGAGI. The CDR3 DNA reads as TGTGCCAGCAGTTTCGGAAGGACAGGGCGGGATTTCTTT. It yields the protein CASSFGRTGRDFF.